One sample yielded the 24 T cell receptor beta chains listed below, sequenced in a study of CD8+CD57+ T cells in acquired aplastic anemia. It was patients with CD8+CD57+ cell expansion by flow cytometry who were chosen for sequencing. TCR beta VDJ combinations and CDR3 sequences were profiled from genomic DNA. TCRdb re-derived calls from the reads in MiXCR, one entry per CDR3 protein. In the table there are under 200,000 distinct CDR3 sequences, around 52% of which are singletons. The sequenced material came from sorted CD4+, CD8+, or CD8+CD57+ T cells (not recorded which) from PBMCs. Source of these receptors: a human donor with aplastic anemia.

Only one count was recorded for this clonotype. At one of its ends the junction is not consistent with the germline gene, which may arise from a read error. This sequence joins TRBV18 and TRBJ1-1, with D unclear. This CDR3 comprises 14 residues. Germline loops: CDR1 KGHSH, CDR2 LQKENI. The CDR3 bases are TGTGCCAGCTCACCACCCGACATTCAAGCGCAACCCCACTTT. Translation: CASSPPDIQAQPHF.

This chain connects TRBV20-1 to TRBJ2-7; D call uncertain. CDR1 and CDR2 (germline): DFQATT, SNEGSKA (reference sequence). V was trimmed by 4 bases and J by 3 bases, leaving 16 bases between them. The CDR3 is 14 amino acids. CDR3 sequence: CSATSYSLGYEQYF. DNA for the CDR3: TGCAGTGCTACTTCATACAGCCTGGGCTACGAGCAGTACTTC.

For this clonotype: A junction boundary mismatches the germline segment, possibly from a read error. The V gene is TRBV11-1, the J gene TRBJ2-1; TRBD2 matches at 7 bases. CDR1 and CDR2 from the germline V gene are SGHAT and FQDESV (reference sequence). The CDR3 runs to 16 residues. CDR3 sequence (DNA): TGTGCCAGCAGCCTATTAGCGGGTGGCTCCTACAATGAGCGGTTCTTC. Residues: CASSLLAGGSYNERFF.

This chain joins TRBV7-2 and TRBJ1-2; the D gene is possibly TRBD1 (6 bases). The CDR3 sequence is 15 residues long. Germline assignment: CDR1 SGHTA and CDR2 FQGNSA. V lost 4 bases, J lost 2 bases, and 14 bases lay in between. CDR3 amino acids: CASSSLFGTNYGYTF. In DNA, the CDR3 is TGTGCCAGCAGCTCCCTTTTCGGGACAAACTATGGCTACACCTTC. Looking up the rest from reference TRBV7-2 and TRBJ1-2 gives the full variable domain: GAGVSQSPSNKVTEKGKDVELRCDPISGHTALYWYRQSLGQGLEFLIYFQGNSAPDKSGLPSDRFSAERTGGSVSTLTIQRTQQEDSAVYLCASSSLFGTNYGYTFGSGTRLTVV.

J is TRBJ1-1 and V is TRBV24-1; 8 nucleotides align to TRBD1. This CDR3 has 14 amino acids. Germline assignment: CDR1 KGHDR and CDR2 SFDVKD. The trim removed 6 bases at V and 2 bases at J, leaving 4 bases unmatched. In DNA form, the CDR3 reads TGTGCCACCAGTAGGACAGGGACCAACACTGAAGCTTTCTTT. This gives the protein CATSRTGTNTEAFF.

The chain links TRBV19 to TRBJ2-3, with 9 nucleotides matching TRBD2. The CDR3 consists of 14 residues. Germline V CDR1 and CDR2: LNHDA, SQIVND (reference sequence). Unmatched junction bases numbered 4, after V lost 6 bases and J lost 3 bases. CDR3 in amino acids: CASSNSGRTDTQYF. CDR3 bases: TGTGCCAGTAGCAATAGCGGGAGAACAGATACGCAGTATTTT.

J is TRBJ2-5 and V is TRBV30; tentative D call: TRBD2 (6 bases). V lost 0 bases and J lost 2, with 7 bases in between. The CDR3 totals 13 residues. CDR1 GTSNPN and CDR2 SVGIG come from the germline V gene (reference sequence). The CDR3 bases are TGTGCCTGGAGTGTACTAGCTCAAGAGACCCAGTACTTC. It codes for CAWSVLAQETQYF.

The chain recombines TRBV2 with TRBJ2-7, with D perhaps assigned TRBD1 or TRBD2 (5 bases each). V lost 6 bases, J lost 2 bases, and 17 bases lay in between. The CDR3 is made up of 15 amino acids. Looked up from germline, CDR1 is SNHLY and CDR2 is FYNNEI. The CDR3 DNA is TGTGCCAGCAGGGTACGGGACGGATTAACCTACGAGCAGTACTTC. Residues: CASRVRDGLTYEQYF.

V gene TRBV5-1 combines with J gene TRBJ2-1; 14 bases align to TRBD2. V shed 3 bases and J 5 bases; nucleotides not matched to a gene: 1. Germline V gene data show CDR1 as SGHRS and CDR2 as YFSETQ. The CDR3 runs to 15 residues. The CDR3 nucleotides are TGCGCCAGCAGCTCGGGACTAGCGGGAGACAATGAGCAGTTCTTC. Amino acids: CASSSGLAGDNEQFF.

The CDR3 DNA reads TGCGCCAGCAGCGCACTAGCGTCTAACAATGAGCAGTTCTTC. Residues: CASSALASNNEQFF. The chain has TRBV5-1 and TRBJ2-1, with 7 bases identical to TRBD2. CDR1 is SGHRS and CDR2 is YFSETQ in the germline V gene. Trimming took 4 bases from V and 5 from J; bases not matched to a gene: 6. The CDR3 spans 14 residues.

On this clonotype itself: At one of its ends the junction is not consistent with the germline gene, which may arise from a read error. This chain links TRBV29-1 with TRBJ2-7; D is unresolved. Germline V gene sequence: CDR1 SQVTM, CDR2 ANQGSEA. This CDR3 is 13 amino acids long. The CDR3 loop reads CGVLRVTNYEQYF. Written as DNA, the CDR3 is TGCGGCGTCCTCCGGGTCACCAACTACGAGCAGTACTTC.

The rearrangement uses TRBV9 and TRBJ1-6, with a tentative D call TRBD1 (5 bases). Trimming removed 0 bases from V and 7 bases from J, with 20 bases in between. Germline CDR1 and CDR2: SGDLS and YYNGEE. The CDR3 covers 18 residues. The CDR3 DNA follows: TGTGCCAGCAGCGTAGCGGTATGGGAAGGGGCTGGGAATTCACCCCTCCACTTT. Its translation: CASSVAVWEGAGNSPLHF.

Ten or more counts support this clonotype. The chain joins TRBV6-1 to TRBJ2-5; perhaps TRBD2 as D (6 bases). The CDR3 loop spans 12 amino acids. The ends were cut back, 5 bases at V and 3 bases at J, with 7 bases in the middle. Germline CDR1 and CDR2: MNHNS and SASEGT. CDR3 DNA sequence: TGTGCCAGCAGTTCGGGGGAAGAGACCCAGTACTTC. Translation: CASSSGEETQYF.

This rearrangement joins TRBV25-1 to TRBJ1-6; D remains ambiguous. This CDR3 has 13 amino acids. Germline V gene data show CDR1 as MGHDK and CDR2 as SYGVNS. V gave up 1 base and J gave up 10 bases, with 8 bases separating them. The CDR3: CASSELAGSPLHF. The CDR3 DNA reads as TGTGCCAGCAGTGAATTGGCCGGATCACCCCTCCACTTT.

Worth noting for this clonotype: One end of the junction is discordant with germline, which a read error may explain. The chain carries TRBV15 and TRBJ2-5, with 7 bases aligning to TRBD2. The germline CDR1 and CDR2 sequences are LNHNV and YYDKDF (reference sequence). The CDR3 consists of 15 residues. CDR3 protein: CVTSGSTSRSETQYF. The CDR3 DNA reads as TGTGTCACCAGCGGATCGACTAGCCGTTCGGAGACCCAGTACTTC.

The V gene is TRBV10-1, the J gene TRBJ2-1; the match to TRBD2 covers 9 bases. Per the germline V gene, CDR1 is WNHNN and CDR2 is SYGVQD (reference sequence). J lost 4 bases, V lost 3 bases, and 16 bases had no gene match. The CDR3 loop spans 19 amino acids. The CDR3 here is CASSDHFQPGTSKYNEQFF. CDR3 DNA sequence: TGCGCCAGCAGTGATCACTTCCAACCCGGGACTAGCAAATACAATGAGCAGTTCTTC.

CDR3 nucleotides: TGTGCCACCAGCAGAGTGGGGGAAAATTCACCCCTCCACTTT. Amino acids: CATSRVGENSPLHF. The J gene is TRBJ1-6, the V gene TRBV15, with a possible D match to TRBD1 (5 bases). Trimming took 1 base from V and 7 from J, leaving 8 bases between them. Germline assignment: CDR1 LNHNV and CDR2 YYDKDF (reference sequence). This CDR3 comprises 14 residues.

Only one count was recorded for this clonotype. V is TRBV15 and J is TRBJ1-6; 9 bases map to TRBD1. CDR3 length: 15 residues. Trimming at V came to 0 bases and at J to 7 bases, leaving 1 base not matched to a gene. Germline CDR1 and CDR2: LNHNV and YYDKDF (reference sequence). CDR3 residues: CATSREGTGNSPLHF. The CDR3 DNA is TGTGCCACCAGCAGAGAAGGGACAGGGAATTCACCCCTCCACTTT.

V gene TRBV2 combines with J gene TRBJ1-5; tentative D call: TRBD1 (6 bases). This CDR3 spans 14 amino acids. Per the germline V gene, CDR1 is SNHLY and CDR2 is FYNNEI. V lost 7 bases and J lost 3, with 13 bases in between. In DNA, the CDR3 is TGTGCCAGCAATCGGGGGGGCATCAATCAGCCCCAGCATTTT. Protein: CASNRGGINQPQHF.

As to this clonotype: One junction end does not reproduce the germline sequence, and a read error may be involved. This chain uses TRBV10-3 with TRBJ2-1; 12 nucleotides align to TRBD2. CDR1 is ENHRY and CDR2 is SYGVKD in the germline V gene. The CDR3 length is 15 residues. For the CDR3, the DNA is TGTGCCGTCAGTGCCCCGGGACTAGCGGGCAATGAGCAGTTCTTC. Translated: CAVSAPGLAGNEQFF.

Comment on this clonotype: Compared with germline, one end of the junction differs, possibly owing to a read error. The gene calls are TRBV29-1 and TRBJ1-1, with D tentatively TRBD1 (5 bases). This CDR3 is built from 12 residues. CDR1 and CDR2 from the germline V gene are SQVTM and ANQGSEA. Written as DNA, the CDR3 is TGCAGCGTCCGGACTAGCGGGACTGAAGCTCTCTTT. Translating it yields CSVRTSGTEALF.

Of note for this clonotype: This may come from a read error, since a much larger clone is one base off. The chain employs TRBV6-1 and TRBJ2-7, with 10 bases lining up with TRBD2. The CDR3 totals 15 residues. V dropped 6 bases and J dropped 2; count of bases not matched to a gene: 7. The germline V gene has CDR1 MNHNS and CDR2 SASEGT. CDR3: CASSPPAGGTYEQYF. The CDR3 DNA reads TGTGCCAGCAGCCCGCCAGCGGGAGGGACCTACGAGCAGTACTTC.

J is TRBJ2-3 and V is TRBV7-9, with D hard to call. The germline gives CDR1 SEHNR, CDR2 FQNEAQ (reference sequence). The V end lost 5 bases, the J end lost 6 bases, and 12 bases lay between the germline ends. This CDR3 is built from 13 residues. Here the CDR3 reads CASSDVPSDTQYF. The CDR3 nucleotides are TGTGCCAGCAGCGACGTACCTTCGGATACGCAGTATTTT.

The chain is built from TRBV7-9 and TRBJ1-1; D call uncertain. The CDR3 is 12 amino acids. With 6 bases removed from V and 6 bases from J, the gap between germline ends came to 11 bases. Germline values: CDR1 SEHNR, CDR2 FQNEAQ (reference sequence). The CDR3 sequence is CASSLGSSEAFF. The CDR3 bases are TGTGCCAGCAGTCTGGGGTCGTCTGAAGCTTTCTTT.